These T cell receptor beta chains were read from a single sample in a study of Graves' ophthalmopathy and Graves' hyperthyroidism. MiXCR, run by TCRdb on the multiplex PCR reads, gives a single entry per CDR3 protein. The sample lists about 640,000 distinct CDR3 sequences, over 40% seen once, with over 2.5% in the top ten. Sequenced material: peripheral blood. These receptors were obtained from an adult man with Graves' ophthalmopathy. Each CDR3 is given with its conserved first and last residue. Fields, in order: CDR3 protein, CDR3 DNA, V gene, D gene, clone size, J gene. D genes are given only for firm matches. Expanded clones are given a class, and other clones once, few, many or no size at all.

CDR3: CSARLQGVGNQPQHF
DNA: TGCAGTGCTCGACTACAGGGAGTGGGCAATCAGCCCCAGCATTTT
V: TRBV20-1
D: NA
size: once
J: TRBJ1-5

CDR3: CASSPDSPAISPLHF
DNA: TGCGCCAGCAGCCCGGACAGTCCGGCGATTTCACCCCTCCACTTT
V: TRBV5-1
D: NA
size: many
J: TRBJ1-6

CDR3: CVSSPGLAVGYQETQYF
DNA: TGCGTCAGCAGCCCGGGACTAGCGGTGGGGTACCAAGAGACCCAGTACTTC
V: TRBV5-1
D: TRBD2
size: once
J: TRBJ2-5

CDR3: CASSDLQDISGYTF
DNA: TGTGCCAGCAGTGACCTACAGGATATAAGTGGCTACACCTTC
V: TRBV2
D: NA
size: many
J: TRBJ1-2

CDR3: CSVLDGNSNQPQHF
DNA: TGCAGCGTTTTGGACGGAAATAGCAATCAGCCCCAGCATTTT
V: TRBV29-1
D: NA
size: many
J: TRBJ1-5

CDR3: CASSALQGSTEAFF
DNA: TGTGCCAGCAGCGCCTTACAGGGTTCCACTGAAGCTTTCTTT
V: TRBV5-8
D: NA
size: NA
J: TRBJ1-1

CDR3: CAISASGQGLMNTEAFF
DNA: TGTGCCATCAGTGCTAGTGGTCAGGGTCTCATGAACACTGAAGCTTTCTTT
V: TRBV10-3
D: NA
size: NA
J: TRBJ1-1

CDR3: CASSILRGLSNQPQHF
DNA: TGTGCCAGTAGTATTTTGAGGGGCCTTAGCAATCAGCCCCAGCATTTT
V: TRBV19
D: NA
size: NA
J: TRBJ1-5

CDR3: CASSLATMNTEAFF
DNA: TGTGCCAGCAGCTTAGCCACGATGAACACTGAAGCTTTCTTT
V: TRBV14
D: NA
size: many
J: TRBJ1-1

CDR3: CASSLGSGTGGHEQYF
DNA: TGTGCCAGCAGCTTAGGTTCGGGGACAGGGGGCCACGAGCAGTACTTC
V: TRBV11-2
D: TRBD1
size: few
J: TRBJ2-7

CDR3: CASIRTDRGYGYTF
DNA: TGTGCCAGCATCCGTACCGACAGGGGCTATGGCTACACCTTC
V: TRBV7-9
D: TRBD1
size: NA
J: TRBJ1-2

CDR3: CASSYSGGANYGYTF
DNA: TGTGCCAGCAGTTACTCAGGGGGCGCTAACTATGGCTACACCTTC
V: TRBV6-6
D: TRBD1
size: many
J: TRBJ1-2

CDR3: CSLIQGRSYTF
DNA: TGCAGCTTAATCCAGGGCAGGAGCTACACCTTC
V: TRBV29-1
D: NA
size: NA
J: TRBJ1-2

CDR3: CASSLVPQTQYF
DNA: TGTGCCAGCAGCTTAGTTCCCCAGACCCAGTACTTC
V: TRBV7-8
D: NA
size: few
J: TRBJ2-5

CDR3: CASSHQQGTGYTF
DNA: TGTGCCAGCAGCCACCAACAGGGGACTGGCTACACCTTC
V: TRBV5-8
D: TRBD1
size: many
J: TRBJ1-2

CDR3: CASSYAAGSYEQYF
DNA: TGTGCCAGCAGTTACGCCGCAGGGTCCTACGAGCAGTACTTC
V: TRBV6-6
D: NA
size: NA
J: TRBJ2-7

CDR3: CASSQSLGARTEAFF
DNA: TGCGCCAGCAGCCAAAGCCTAGGGGCGCGTACTGAAGCTTTCTTT
V: TRBV4-1
D: NA
size: few
J: TRBJ1-1

CDR3: CSSGDGNSPLHF
DNA: TGCAGCTCGGGGGACGGTAATTCACCCCTCCACTTT
V: TRBV29-1
D: NA
size: NA
J: TRBJ1-6

CDR3: CASTSGGVGTGNQPQHF
DNA: TGTGCCAGCACTTCGGGGGGTGTGGGGACAGGCAATCAGCCCCAGCATTTT
V: TRBV12-3/TRBV12-4
D: TRBD1
size: few
J: TRBJ1-5

CDR3: CASSPPASLGTDTQYF
DNA: TGTGCCAGCAGCCCACCCGCCTCGTTGGGCACAGATACGCAGTATTTT
V: TRBV7-8
D: NA
size: NA
J: TRBJ2-3

CDR3: CASSTTPAGGTEAFF
DNA: TGTGCCAGTAGTACAACCCCTGCAGGGGGCACTGAAGCTTTCTTT
V: TRBV19
D: TRBD1
size: few
J: TRBJ1-1

CDR3: CASRWQDSYNSPLHF
DNA: TGTGCCAGCAGGTGGCAGGACTCCTATAATTCACCCCTCCACTTT
V: TRBV10-3
D: NA
size: NA
J: TRBJ1-6

CDR3: CASSRRSGGIGYQETQYF
DNA: TGTGCCAGCAGCCGCCGTAGCGGGGGGATTGGGTACCAAGAGACCCAGTACTTC
V: TRBV7-2
D: TRBD2
size: many
J: TRBJ2-5

CDR3: CASSTSGGAYEQYF
DNA: TGTGCCAGCAGTACTAGCGGGGGGGCCTACGAGCAGTACTTC
V: TRBV7-2
D: TRBD2
size: many
J: TRBJ2-7

CDR3: CATLRDAGYNSPLHF
DNA: TGTGCCACGTTGCGGGATGCCGGTTATAATTCACCCCTCCACTTT
V: TRBV5-8
D: NA
size: NA
J: TRBJ1-6

CDR3: CAISHRDTAF
DNA: TGTGCCATCAGTCACAGGGACACCGCCTTC
V: TRBV10-3
D: NA
size: NA
J: TRBJ1-2

CDR3: CASSSSEGANEKLFF
DNA: TGTGCCAGCAGCAGCAGTGAAGGAGCTAATGAAAAACTGTTTTTT
V: TRBV28
D: NA
size: many
J: TRBJ1-4

CDR3: CASSGVAGWETQYF
DNA: TGTGCCAGCAGTGGGGTAGCGGGGTGGGAGACCCAGTACTTC
V: TRBV25-1
D: TRBD2
size: NA
J: TRBJ2-5

CDR3: CATLAGVPDTQYF
DNA: TGTGCCACCCTAGCGGGAGTCCCAGATACGCAGTATTTT
V: TRBV10-3
D: TRBD2
size: NA
J: TRBJ2-3

CDR3: CASSESGLFGSQETQYF
DNA: TGTGCCAGCAGTGAATCGGGACTTTTCGGATCCCAAGAGACCCAGTACTTC
V: TRBV25-1
D: NA
size: many
J: TRBJ2-5

CDR3: CAISGLAGGQETQYF
DNA: TGTGCCATCTCCGGACTAGCGGGAGGCCAAGAGACCCAGTACTTC
V: TRBV10-3
D: TRBD2
size: many
J: TRBJ2-5

CDR3: CATGWGSNTGELFF
DNA: TGTGCCACCGGGTGGGGTAGTAACACCGGGGAGCTGTTTTTT
V: TRBV6-6
D: NA
size: NA
J: TRBJ2-2

CDR3: CSVLGGMNAEAFF
DNA: TGCAGCGTGCTCGGGGGCATGAACGCTGAAGCTTTCTTT
V: TRBV29-1
D: NA
size: NA
J: TRBJ1-1

CDR3: CASSQLAGGPVTGELFF
DNA: TGCGCCAGCAGCCAGCTAGCGGGAGGGCCGGTCACCGGGGAGCTGTTTTTT
V: TRBV7-9
D: TRBD2
size: few
J: TRBJ2-2

CDR3: CAWDTGGHGYTF
DNA: TGTGCCTGGGACACAGGGGGACATGGCTACACCTTC
V: TRBV30
D: TRBD1
size: NA
J: TRBJ1-2

CDR3: CASSIVGSNTGELFF
DNA: TGTGCCAGCAGCATAGTGGGATCGAACACCGGGGAGCTGTTTTTT
V: TRBV7-3
D: NA
size: many
J: TRBJ2-2

CDR3: CAISINRQGWNTGELFF
DNA: TGTGCCATCAGTATCAACCGGCAGGGTTGGAACACCGGGGAGCTGTTTTTT
V: TRBV10-3
D: NA
size: NA
J: TRBJ2-2

CDR3: CASSFRANYGYTF
DNA: TGTGCCAGCAGTTTTCGCGCAAACTATGGCTACACCTTC
V: TRBV12-3/TRBV12-4
D: NA
size: many
J: TRBJ1-2

CDR3: CSQGDRRGYGCTF
DNA: NA
V: TRBV29-1
D: NA
size: NA
J: TRBJ1-2

CDR3: CASSQWDRGHTEAFF
DNA: TGTGCCAGCAGCCAATGGGACAGGGGGCACACTGAAGCTTTCTTT
V: TRBV3-1
D: TRBD1
size: NA
J: TRBJ1-1

CDR3: CASSLRGRWGGQYF
DNA: TGTGCCAGCAGTTTGAGGGGCAGGTGGGGGGGGCAGTACTTC
V: TRBV12-3/TRBV12-4
D: TRBD2
size: NA
J: TRBJ2-7

CDR3: CASSVVWSNEKLFF
DNA: TGTGCCAGCAGCGTAGTGTGGAGTAATGAAAAACTGTTTTTT
V: TRBV9
D: NA
size: many
J: TRBJ1-4

CDR3: CASSSGSGEQPQHF
DNA: TGTGCCAGCAGTAGCGGGTCAGGCGAGCAGCCCCAGCATTTT
V: TRBV2
D: NA
size: NA
J: TRBJ1-5

CDR3: CASSYGGGQETQYF
DNA: TGTGCCAGCAGTTATGGGGGGGGGCAAGAGACCCAGTACTTC
V: TRBV6-5
D: TRBD2
size: few
J: TRBJ2-5

CDR3: CASSKTGLGEQYF
DNA: TGCGCCAGCAGTAAGACAGGGTTGGGCGAGCAGTACTTC
V: TRBV5-1
D: TRBD1
size: many
J: TRBJ2-7

CDR3: CASRPPGQGPLETQYF
DNA: TGTGCCAGCAGACCGCCGGGACAGGGTCCATTAGAGACCCAGTACTTC
V: TRBV12-3/TRBV12-4
D: TRBD1
size: many
J: TRBJ2-5

CDR3: CSASGTGEYSPLHF
DNA: TGCAGTGCCTCCGGGACAGGGGAATATTCACCCCTCCACTTT
V: TRBV20-1
D: TRBD1
size: NA
J: TRBJ1-6

CDR3: CATSSRGLNYGYTF
DNA: TGTGCCACCAGCAGCAGGGGCCTTAACTATGGCTACACCTTC
V: TRBV15
D: NA
size: NA
J: TRBJ1-2

CDR3: CASSLGLAGDRQETQYF
DNA: TGTGCCAGCAGCTTGGGACTAGCGGGGGACCGCCAAGAGACCCAGTACTTC
V: TRBV5-5
D: TRBD2
size: few
J: TRBJ2-5

CDR3: CASSLKGGQEKLFF
DNA: TGTGCCAGCAGCTTGAAAGGGGGCCAAGAAAAACTGTTTTTT
V: TRBV7-9
D: TRBD1
size: many
J: TRBJ1-4

CDR3: CAISELGHNSPLHF
DNA: TGTGCCATCAGTGAGTTAGGACATAATTCACCCCTCCACTTT
V: TRBV10-3
D: NA
size: many
J: TRBJ1-6

CDR3: CASSWGGAGETQYF
DNA: TGTGCCAGCAGTTGGGGGGGGGCTGGGGAGACCCAGTACTTC
V: TRBV12-3/TRBV12-4
D: NA
size: NA
J: TRBJ2-5

CDR3: CAQTSLPLREGRYEQYF
DNA: TGTGCCCAAACCTCTCTGCCCTTGCGGGAGGGCCGATACGAGCAGTACTTC
V: TRBV2
D: TRBD2
size: many
J: TRBJ2-7

CDR3: CASSLLGGGEQFF
DNA: TGTGCCAGCAGTTTATTAGGGGGAGGTGAGCAGTTCTTC
V: TRBV9
D: NA
size: NA
J: TRBJ2-1

CDR3: CASTPGRWTGANVLTF
DNA: TGTGCCAGCACCCCGGGACGGTGGACTGGGGCCAACGTCCTGACTTTC
V: TRBV5-6
D: NA
size: NA
J: TRBJ2-6

CDR3: CASSAKGAGEQYF
DNA: TGTGCCAGCAGTGCAAAAGGGGCCGGGGAGCAGTACTTC
V: TRBV12-3/TRBV12-4
D: NA
size: NA
J: TRBJ2-7

CDR3: CASRTDTNQPQHF
DNA: TGTGCCAGTAGAACGGATACCAATCAGCCCCAGCATTTT
V: TRBV19
D: NA
size: many
J: TRBJ1-5

CDR3: CASSLVAGRPSEWSYTF
DNA: TGTGCCAGCAGCTTAGTGGCTGGACGCCCCTCGGAGTGGAGCTACACCTTC
V: TRBV7-9
D: NA
size: few
J: TRBJ1-2